Below, one TCR beta chain is given with its context. Its binding antigen is unknown. Base qualities are not at hand, and no much larger clone is one base apart. Roughly 2 micrograms of genomic DNA were extracted from cryopreserved PBMCs for TCR beta library preparation. High-throughput TCR beta sequencing was performed on longitudinal blood samples from CLL patients receiving ibrutinib monotherapy. The patients were enrolled in a single-center, open-label phase 2 trial of ibrutinib monotherapy. These data originate in a study of cytotoxic CD8 clonotypes in ibrutinib-treated CLL (TCRdb year 2021). Context from the whole study: In this cohort, 15 patients were treatment-naive and about ten were relapsed/refractory, while about 17 had unmutated IGHV. Cryopreserved peripheral blood mononuclear cells were collected before treatment, at response, and at either disease progression or sustained remission. Longitudinal samples were available for about 30% of the 86 trial participants. All remission and progressive disease samples were collected while patients were still receiving ibrutinib. Samples at response were collected after a median of about twelve months of treatment, with a range of about 6 to 40 months. An average of around 260,000 productive templates and some 99,000 productive rearrangements was obtained per sample. Partial responses were observed in about 25 patients and complete responses in 2; after a median follow-up of 68 months, remission was maintained in approximately 14 patients and progression was observed in approximately twelve.

On the study overall, not on this receptor specifically: Sampling times were not matched between sustained-remission and progressing patients, and lymph node repertoires were not studied. Public clonotypes were rare and either shrank or stayed stable during treatment, and the rise in clonality at ibrutinib response reflected expansion of private clonotypes. Baseline clonality was found to be higher than that of age-matched healthy donors and was strongly correlated with circulating CD8+ T-cell counts. Clonality increased at ibrutinib response, stayed stable in sustained remission, and fell back toward baseline at progression.

V ends up 3 bases short and J 3 bases short, with an unmatched junction base count of 3. For CDR1 and CDR2, the germline V gene lists KGHSH and LQKENI. Reading from cysteine to phenylalanine, the CDR3 counts 16 amino acids. Left in the record is the CDR3 DNA by itself, 48 bases read in frame from the first base. A MiSeq instrument was used for deep resolution sequencing, which targeted depths ranging from 1 in 1 million up to 1 in 200,000 T cells, with coverage averaging 10x for each clonotype. TCR beta libraries were generated with the immunoSEQ hsTCRB Kit. The source study handled its data this way. ImmunoSEQ Data Assistant and ImmunoSEQ Analyzer were used for data analysis, and V, D and J genes were assigned according to IMGT definitions. Clonality, which ranges from 0 to 1, was calculated as one minus the normalized Shannon entropy of productive rearrangement frequencies. Public clonotype analysis was restricted to overrepresented clonotypes comprising at least 0.05% of each patient's repertoire. Approximately 13 age-matched healthy donor repertoires from immuneACCESS served as clonality controls. Held by TCRdb, this immuneACCESS table contains in-frame sequences only and omits some clones. Under half of the omission traces to an unresolved V gene where checked; the cause of the rest is unknown. That table supplies the V and J calls and clone size; D and trimming were determined from the DNA. This sample comprises around 150,000 clones, 65% to 85% of them detected only once. Of the sample, roughly 7.6% falls within the top ten clones.

The sample in question was PBMCs, obtained after 36 months of ibrutinib treatment. The TCR comes from a human donor with chronic lymphocytic leukemia. The rearranged segments are TRBV18 and TRBJ2-1, with 12 bases aligning to TRBD2. CDR3 region: CASSPTSGGLYNEQFF. The DNA sequence is as follows: TGTGCCAGCTCACCGACTAGCGGGGGACTCTACAATGAGCAGTTCTTC.